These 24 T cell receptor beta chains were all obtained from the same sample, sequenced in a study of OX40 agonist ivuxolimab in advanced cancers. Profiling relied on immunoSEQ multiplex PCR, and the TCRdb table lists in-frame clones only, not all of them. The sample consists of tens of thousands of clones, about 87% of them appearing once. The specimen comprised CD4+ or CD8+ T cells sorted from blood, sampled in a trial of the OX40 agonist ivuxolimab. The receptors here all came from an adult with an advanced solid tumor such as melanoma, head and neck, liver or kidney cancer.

The CDR3 sequence is CASSGGQGFHEQYF. CDR3 sequence (DNA): TGTGCCAGCAGTGGGGGACAGGGATTCCACGAGCAGTACTTC. The chain uses TRBV2 and TRBJ2-7, with 9 bases matching TRBD1. The CDR3 consists of 14 residues. From germline, CDR1 is SNHLY and CDR2 FYNNEI. V shed 4 bases, J shed 5 bases, and the junction held 6 bases outside the gene matches.

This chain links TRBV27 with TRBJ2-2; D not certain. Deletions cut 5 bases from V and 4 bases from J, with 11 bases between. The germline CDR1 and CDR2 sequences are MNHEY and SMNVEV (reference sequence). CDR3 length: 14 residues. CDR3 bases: TGTGCCAGCAGTCTCTCTCACTTCACCGGGGAGCTGTTTTTT. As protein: CASSLSHFTGELFF.

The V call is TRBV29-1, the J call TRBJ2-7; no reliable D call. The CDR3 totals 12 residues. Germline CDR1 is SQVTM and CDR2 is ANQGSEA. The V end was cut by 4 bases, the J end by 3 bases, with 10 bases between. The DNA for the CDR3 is TGCAGCGTTGGAGGCCGCGGCTACGAGCAGTACTTC. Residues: CSVGGRGYEQYF.

CDR3 nucleotide sequence: TGTGCCAGCAGTCAACTGGGCACAGATACGCAGTATTTT. Its protein is CASSQLGTDTQYF. The chain recombines TRBV4-2 with TRBJ2-3; D unresolved. The CDR3 covers 13 residues. V lost 6 bases, J lost 1 base, and 8 bases lay in between. Germline V gene lookup returns CDR1 LGHNA and CDR2 YNFKEQ.

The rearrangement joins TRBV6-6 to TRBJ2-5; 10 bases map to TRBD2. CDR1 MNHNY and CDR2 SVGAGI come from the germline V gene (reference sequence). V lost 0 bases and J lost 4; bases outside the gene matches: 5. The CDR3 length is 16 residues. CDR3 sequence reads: CASSYSGTSVPETQYF. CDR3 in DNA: TGTGCCAGCAGTTACTCCGGGACTAGCGTACCAGAGACCCAGTACTTC.

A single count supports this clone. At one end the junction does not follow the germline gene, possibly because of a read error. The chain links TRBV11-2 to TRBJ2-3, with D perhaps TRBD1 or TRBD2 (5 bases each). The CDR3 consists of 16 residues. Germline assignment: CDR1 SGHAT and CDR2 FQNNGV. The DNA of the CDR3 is TGTGCCAGCAGCTCGAGGGGATTACGGCTCACAGATGCGCAGTATTTT. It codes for CASSSRGLRLTDAQYF.

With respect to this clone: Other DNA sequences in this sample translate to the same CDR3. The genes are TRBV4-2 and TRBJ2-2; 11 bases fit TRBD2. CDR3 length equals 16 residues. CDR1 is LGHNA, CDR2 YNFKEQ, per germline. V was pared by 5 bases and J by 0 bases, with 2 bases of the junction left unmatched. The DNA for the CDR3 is TGTGCCAGCAGCAAGGGACTAGCGGCGAACACCGGGGAGCTGTTTTTT. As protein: CASSKGLAANTGELFF.

The CDR3 loop is CATALGGGANVLTF. CDR3 bases: TGTGCCACCGCTCTAGGAGGCGGGGCCAACGTCCTGACTTTC. The rearrangement links TRBV19 to TRBJ2-6; D perhaps matches TRBD2 (5 bases). The V end was cut by 10 bases, the J end by 4 bases, with 14 bases between. The CDR3 covers 14 residues. CDR1 is LNHDA, CDR2 SQIVND, per germline (reference sequence).

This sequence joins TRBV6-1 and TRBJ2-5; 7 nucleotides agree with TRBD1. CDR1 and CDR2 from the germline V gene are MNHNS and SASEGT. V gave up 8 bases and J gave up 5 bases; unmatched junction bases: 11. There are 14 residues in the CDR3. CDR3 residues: CASFLRQGRETQYF. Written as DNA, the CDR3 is TGTGCCAGCTTCCTACGACAGGGCCGGGAGACCCAGTACTTC.

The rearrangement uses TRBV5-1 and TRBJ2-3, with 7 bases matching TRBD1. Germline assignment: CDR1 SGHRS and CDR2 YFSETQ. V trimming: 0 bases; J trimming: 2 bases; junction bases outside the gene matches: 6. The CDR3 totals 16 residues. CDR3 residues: CASSLGQGPVTDTQYF. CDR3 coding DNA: TGCGCCAGCAGCTTGGGACAGGGTCCTGTCACAGATACGCAGTATTTT.

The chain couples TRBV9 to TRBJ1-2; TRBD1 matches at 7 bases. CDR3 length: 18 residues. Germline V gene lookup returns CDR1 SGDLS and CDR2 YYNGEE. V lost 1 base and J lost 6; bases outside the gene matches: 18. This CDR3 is CASSVKRREGGATNGYTF. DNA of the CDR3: TGTGCCAGCAGCGTAAAAAGGAGAGAAGGGGGCGCGACTAATGGCTACACCTTC.

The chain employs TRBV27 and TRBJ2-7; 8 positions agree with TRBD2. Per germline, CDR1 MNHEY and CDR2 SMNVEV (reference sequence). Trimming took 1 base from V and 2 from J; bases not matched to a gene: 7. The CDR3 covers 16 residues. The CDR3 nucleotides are TGTGCCAGCAGTTTATGGAGGACGGGACTAGCCTACGAGCAGTACTTC. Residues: CASSLWRTGLAYEQYF.

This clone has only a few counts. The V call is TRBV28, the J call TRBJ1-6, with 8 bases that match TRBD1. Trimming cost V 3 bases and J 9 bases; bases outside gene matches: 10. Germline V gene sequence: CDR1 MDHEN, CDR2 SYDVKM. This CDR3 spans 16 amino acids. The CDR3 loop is CASSLSAGTGSSPLHF. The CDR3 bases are TGTGCCAGCAGTTTGTCGGCCGGGACAGGTAGTTCACCCCTCCACTTT.

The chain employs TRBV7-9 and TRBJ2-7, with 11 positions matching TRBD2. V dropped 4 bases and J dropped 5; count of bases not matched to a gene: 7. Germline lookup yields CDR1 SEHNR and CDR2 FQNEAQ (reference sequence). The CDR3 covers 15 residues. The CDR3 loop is CASSSLAGGQNEQYF. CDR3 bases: TGTGCCAGCAGCTCCTTAGCGGGGGGGCAGAACGAGCAGTACTTC.

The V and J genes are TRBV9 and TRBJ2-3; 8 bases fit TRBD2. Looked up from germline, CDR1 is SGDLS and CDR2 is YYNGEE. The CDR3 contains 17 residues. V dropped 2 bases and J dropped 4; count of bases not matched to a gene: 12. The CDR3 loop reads CASSVWNSGALPDTQYF. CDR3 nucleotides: TGTGCCAGCAGCGTCTGGAATAGCGGGGCGCTGCCAGATACGCAGTATTTT. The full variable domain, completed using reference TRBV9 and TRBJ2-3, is DSGVTQTPKHLITATGQRVTLRCSPRSGDLSVYWYQQSLDQGLQFLIQYYNGEERAKGNILERFSAQQFPDLHSELNLSSLELGDSALYFCASSVWNSGALPDTQYFGPGTRLTVL.

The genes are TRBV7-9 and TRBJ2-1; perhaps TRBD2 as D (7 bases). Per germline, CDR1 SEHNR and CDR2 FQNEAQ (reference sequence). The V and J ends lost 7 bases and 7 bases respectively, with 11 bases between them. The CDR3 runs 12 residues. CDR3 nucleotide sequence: TGTGCCAGCACGGGGGGCAATAATGAGCAGTTCTTC. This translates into CASTGGNNEQFF.

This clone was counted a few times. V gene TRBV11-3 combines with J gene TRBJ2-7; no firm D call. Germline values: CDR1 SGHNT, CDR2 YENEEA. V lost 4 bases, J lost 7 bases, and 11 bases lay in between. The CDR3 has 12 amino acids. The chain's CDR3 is CASSSPSWEQYF. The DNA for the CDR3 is TGTGCCAGCAGCTCCCCTTCCTGGGAGCAGTACTTC.

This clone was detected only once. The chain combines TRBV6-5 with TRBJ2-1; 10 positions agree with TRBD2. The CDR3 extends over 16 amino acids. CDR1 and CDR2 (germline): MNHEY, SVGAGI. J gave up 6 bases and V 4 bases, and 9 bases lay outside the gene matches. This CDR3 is CASSLLSLAGVNEQFF. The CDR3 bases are TGTGCCAGCAGTTTGCTTTCCCTAGCGGGGGTCAATGAGCAGTTCTTC.

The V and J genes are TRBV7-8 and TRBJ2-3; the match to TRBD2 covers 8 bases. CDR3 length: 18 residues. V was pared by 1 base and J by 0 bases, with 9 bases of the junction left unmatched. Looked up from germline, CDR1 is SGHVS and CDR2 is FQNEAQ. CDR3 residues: CASSLGVTSETSTDTQYF. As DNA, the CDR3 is TGTGCCAGCAGCTTAGGGGTGACTAGCGAGACTAGCACAGATACGCAGTATTTT.

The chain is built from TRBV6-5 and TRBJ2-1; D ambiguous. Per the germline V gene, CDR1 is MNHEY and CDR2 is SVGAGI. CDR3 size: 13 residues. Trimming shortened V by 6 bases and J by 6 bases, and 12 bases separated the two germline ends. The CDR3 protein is CASRKSLPNEQFF. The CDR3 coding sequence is TGTGCCAGCAGAAAAAGTCTCCCCAATGAGCAGTTCTTC.

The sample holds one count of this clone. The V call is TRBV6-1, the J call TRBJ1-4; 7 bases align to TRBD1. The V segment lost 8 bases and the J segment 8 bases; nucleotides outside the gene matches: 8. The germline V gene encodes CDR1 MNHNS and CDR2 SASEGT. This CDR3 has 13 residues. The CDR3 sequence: CASGGRGGEKLFF. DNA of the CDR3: TGTGCCAGCGGGGGCAGGGGGGGAGAAAAACTGTTTTTT.

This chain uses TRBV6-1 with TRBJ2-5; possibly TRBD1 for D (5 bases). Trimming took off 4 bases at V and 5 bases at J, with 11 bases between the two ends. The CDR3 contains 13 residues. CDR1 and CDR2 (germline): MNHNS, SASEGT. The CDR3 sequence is CASSVGAAETQYF. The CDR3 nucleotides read TGTGCCAGCAGTGTAGGGGCTGCGGAGACCCAGTACTTC.

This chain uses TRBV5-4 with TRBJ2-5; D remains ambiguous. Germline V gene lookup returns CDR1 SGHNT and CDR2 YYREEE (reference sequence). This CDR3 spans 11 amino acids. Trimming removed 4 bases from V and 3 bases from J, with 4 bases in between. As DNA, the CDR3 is TGTGCCAGCAGCACAGAAGAGACCCAGTACTTC. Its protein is CASSTEETQYF.

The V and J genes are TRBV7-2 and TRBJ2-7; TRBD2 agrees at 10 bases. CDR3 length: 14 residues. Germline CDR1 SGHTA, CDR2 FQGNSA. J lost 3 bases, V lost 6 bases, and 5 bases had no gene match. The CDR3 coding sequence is TGTGCCAGCAGTCGTCTAGCGGGGGACTACGAGCAGTACTTC. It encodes CASSRLAGDYEQYF. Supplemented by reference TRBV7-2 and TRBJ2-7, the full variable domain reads GAGVSQSPSNKVTEKGKDVELRCDPISGHTALYWYRQSLGQGLEFLIYFQGNSAPDKSGLPSDRFSAERTGGSVSTLTIQRTQQEDSAVYLCASSRLAGDYEQYFGPGTRLTVT.